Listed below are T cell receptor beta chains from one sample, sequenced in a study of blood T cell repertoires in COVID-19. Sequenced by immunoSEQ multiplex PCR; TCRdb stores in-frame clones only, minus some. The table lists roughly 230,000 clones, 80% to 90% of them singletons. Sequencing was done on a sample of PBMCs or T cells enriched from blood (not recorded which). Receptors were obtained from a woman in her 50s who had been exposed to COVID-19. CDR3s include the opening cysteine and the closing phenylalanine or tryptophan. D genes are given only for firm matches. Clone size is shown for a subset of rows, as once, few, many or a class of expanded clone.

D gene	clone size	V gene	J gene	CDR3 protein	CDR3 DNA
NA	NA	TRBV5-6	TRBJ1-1	CASSLMGQPNTEAFF	TGTGCCAGCAGCTTGATGGGGCAGCCGAACACTGAAGCTTTCTTT
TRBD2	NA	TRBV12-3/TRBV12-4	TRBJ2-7	CASRLAGGSQQYF	TGTGCCAGCAGACTAGCGGGGGGGTCACAGCAGTACTTC
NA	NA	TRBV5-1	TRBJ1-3	CASGRVDGNTIYF	TGCGCCAGCGGCAGGGTTGATGGTAACACCATATATTTT
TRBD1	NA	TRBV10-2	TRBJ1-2	CASSENRDRRGYTF	TGCGCCAGCAGTGAAAACCGGGACAGGCGGGGCTACACCTTC
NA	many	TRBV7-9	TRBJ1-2	CASSSSGLANTF	TGTGCCAGCAGTTCCTCCGGACTTGCAAACACCTTC
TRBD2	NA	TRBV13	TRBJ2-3	CASSSSTSGFTDTQYF	TGTGCCAGCAGCTCTTCGACTAGCGGTTTCACAGATACGCAGTATTTT
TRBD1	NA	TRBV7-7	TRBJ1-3	CASSLDRGNTIYF	TGTGCCAGCAGCTTAGACAGGGGCAACACCATATATTTT
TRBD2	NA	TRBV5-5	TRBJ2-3	CASSPTRLAGGGTDTQYF	TGTGCCAGCAGCCCCACCCGCTTAGCGGGGGGTGGGACAGATACGCAGTATTTT
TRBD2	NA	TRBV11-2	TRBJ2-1	CASSLVSGGLAGYNEQFF	TGTGCCAGCAGCTTAGTTTCGGGGGGACTAGCGGGCTACAATGAGCAGTTCTTC
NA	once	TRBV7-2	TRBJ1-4	CASRPWGGEKLFF	TGTGCCAGCAGACCCTGGGGAGGCGAAAAACTGTTTTTT
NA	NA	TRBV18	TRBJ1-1	CASSRENTEAFF	TGTGCCAGCTCCCGAGAGAACACTGAAGCTTTCTTT
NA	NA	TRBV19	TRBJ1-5	CASSIWSGQPQHF	TGTGCCAGTAGTATCTGGTCCGGTCAGCCCCAGCATTTT
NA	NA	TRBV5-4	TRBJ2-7	CASSLDGGRSQQYF	TGTGCCAGCAGCTTGGATGGGGGCCGGAGCCAGCAGTACTTC
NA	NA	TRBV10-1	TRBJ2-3	CASSPSGLFDTQYF	TGCGCCAGCAGTCCAAGCGGCCTTTTCGATACGCAGTATTTT
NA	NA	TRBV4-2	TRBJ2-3	CASSQGGGEADTQYF	TGTGCCAGCAGCCAAGGTGGCGGAGAAGCAGATACGCAGTATTTT
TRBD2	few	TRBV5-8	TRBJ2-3	CASSSGAGGVTDTQYF	TGTGCCAGCAGCTCCGGCGCGGGGGGCGTGACAGATACGCAGTATTTT
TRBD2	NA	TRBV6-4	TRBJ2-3	CASSGTSGGVSTDTQYF	TGTGCCAGCAGCGGGACTAGCGGGGGGGTTAGCACAGATACGCAGTATTTT
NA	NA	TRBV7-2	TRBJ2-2	CASSSRLPNTGELFF	TGTGCCAGCAGCTCACGACTCCCGAACACCGGGGAGCTGTTTTTT
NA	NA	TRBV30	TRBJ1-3	CAWSVFRGANGNTIYF	TGTGCCTGGAGTGTATTTCGGGGGGCCAATGGAAACACCATATATTTT